The clone carrying this TCR beta chain was seen a single time. The sample belongs to a study of blood T cell repertoires in COVID-19. Whole-study context: In each case, the material was cDNA or gDNA derived from T cells, B-cell-depleted T cells, or PBMCs.

Per the original data handling: Counts of nucleated cells, estimated from reference gene primer amplification, were obtained. Profiled with immunoSEQ multiplex PCR; TCRdb holds only in-frame clones, not every one. The DNA gave D and trimming, while V, J and clone size come from that table. This sample has about 73,000 clones, with roughly 89% found just once. This TCR derives from an elderly man with acute or convalescent COVID-19. Material: peripheral blood.

The CDR3 sequence: CASRGAGTQPQHF. CDR3 nucleotides: TGTGCCAGCAGGGGGGCTGGGACCCAGCCCCAGCATTTT. The chain carries TRBV27 and TRBJ1-5, with D maybe TRBD1 (6 bases). Germline lookup yields CDR1 MNHEY and CDR2 SMNVEV (reference sequence). The CDR3 is made up of 13 amino acids. V lost 6 bases and J lost 7, with 13 bases in between.